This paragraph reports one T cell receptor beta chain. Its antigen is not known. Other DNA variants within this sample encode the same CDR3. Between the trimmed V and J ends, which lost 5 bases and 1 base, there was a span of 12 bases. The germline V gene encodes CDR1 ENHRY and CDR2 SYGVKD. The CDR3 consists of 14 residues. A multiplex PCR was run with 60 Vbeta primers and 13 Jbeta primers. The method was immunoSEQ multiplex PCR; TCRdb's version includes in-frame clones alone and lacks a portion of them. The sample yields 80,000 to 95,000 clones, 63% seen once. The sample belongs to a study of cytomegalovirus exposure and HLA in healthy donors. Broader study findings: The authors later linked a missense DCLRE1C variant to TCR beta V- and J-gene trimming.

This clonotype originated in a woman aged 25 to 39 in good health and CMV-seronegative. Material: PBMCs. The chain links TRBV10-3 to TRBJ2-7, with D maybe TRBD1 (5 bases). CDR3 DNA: TGTGCCATCAGTCGCGACAGTCCTTCCTACGAGCAGTACTTC. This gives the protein CAISRDSPSYEQYF.